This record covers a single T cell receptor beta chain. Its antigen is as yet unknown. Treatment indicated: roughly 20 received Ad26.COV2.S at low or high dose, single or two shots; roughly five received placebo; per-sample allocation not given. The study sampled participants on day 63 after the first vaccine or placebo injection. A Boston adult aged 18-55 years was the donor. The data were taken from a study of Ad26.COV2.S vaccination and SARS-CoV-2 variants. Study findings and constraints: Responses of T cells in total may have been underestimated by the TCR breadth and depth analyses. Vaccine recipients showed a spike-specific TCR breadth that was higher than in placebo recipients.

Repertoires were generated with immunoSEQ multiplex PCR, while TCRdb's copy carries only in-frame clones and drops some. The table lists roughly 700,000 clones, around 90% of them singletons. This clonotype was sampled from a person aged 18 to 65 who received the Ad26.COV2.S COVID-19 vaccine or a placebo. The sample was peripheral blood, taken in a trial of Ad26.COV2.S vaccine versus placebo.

CDR3: CASSLERVRSPLHF. As DNA, the CDR3 is TGTGCCAGCAGCTTAGAAAGGGTGCGGTCACCCCTCCACTTT. The chain carries TRBV7-2 and TRBJ1-6; D not certain. The CDR3 length is 14 residues. Trimming left V 1 base short and J 10 bases short, with 11 bases between. Per germline, CDR1 SGHTA and CDR2 FQGNSA.